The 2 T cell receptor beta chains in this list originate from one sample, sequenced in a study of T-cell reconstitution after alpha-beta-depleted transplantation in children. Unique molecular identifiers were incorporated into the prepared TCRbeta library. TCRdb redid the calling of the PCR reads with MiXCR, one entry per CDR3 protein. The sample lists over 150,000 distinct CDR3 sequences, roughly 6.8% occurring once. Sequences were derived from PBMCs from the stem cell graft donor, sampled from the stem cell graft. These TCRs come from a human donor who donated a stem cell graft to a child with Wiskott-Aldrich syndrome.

CDR3 DNA: TGTGCCAGCAGCCCAACACCGGGGGGCACCGGGGAGCTGTTTTTT. Translated, it gives CASSPTPGGTGELFF. The chain employs TRBV6-1 and TRBJ2-2; TRBD2 matches 7 bases. Germline V gives CDR1 MNHNS, CDR2 SASEGT. The CDR3 totals 15 residues. The J segment lost 4 bases and the V segment lost 6 bases, leaving 8 bases of the junction unmatched.

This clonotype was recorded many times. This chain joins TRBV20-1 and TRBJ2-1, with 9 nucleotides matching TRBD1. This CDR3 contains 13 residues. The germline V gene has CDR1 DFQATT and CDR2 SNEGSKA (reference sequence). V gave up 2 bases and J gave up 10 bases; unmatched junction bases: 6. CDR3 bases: TGCAGTGCTAGAAGAAGGACAGGGGACGAGCAGTTCTTC. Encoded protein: CSARRRTGDEQFF.